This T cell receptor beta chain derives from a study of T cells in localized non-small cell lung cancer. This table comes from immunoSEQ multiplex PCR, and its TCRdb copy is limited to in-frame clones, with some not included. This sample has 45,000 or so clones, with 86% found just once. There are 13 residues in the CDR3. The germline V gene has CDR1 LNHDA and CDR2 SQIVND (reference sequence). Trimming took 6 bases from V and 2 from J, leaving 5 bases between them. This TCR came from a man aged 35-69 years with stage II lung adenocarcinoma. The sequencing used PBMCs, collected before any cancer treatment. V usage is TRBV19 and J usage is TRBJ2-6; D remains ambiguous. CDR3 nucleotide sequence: TGTGCCAGTAGGGTCCCTGGGGCCAACGTCCTGACTTTC. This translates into CASRVPGANVLTF.